This TCR beta chain was identified in a study of blood T cell repertoires in COVID-19. About the research overall: Both acute and convalescent COVID-19 samples were obtained from the United States, Italy and Spain. From T cells, B-cell-depleted T cells, or PBMCs came the material, which was cDNA or gDNA.

After removal of 3 bases from V and 8 bases from J, the junction contained 3 bases not matched to a gene. Germline-derived CDR1 and CDR2 are SGHTA and FQGNSA. The CDR3 loop spans 14 amino acids. Assay used: immunoSEQ multiplex PCR; TCRdb lists only in-frame clones, some missing. Here the sample spans some 160,000 clones, about 90% being singletons. Sequenced input: peripheral blood. V gene TRBV7-2 combines with J gene TRBJ2-1; 11 nucleotides agree with TRBD1. The TCR comes from a woman aged 70 to 79 with acute or convalescent COVID-19. The CDR3 loop reads CASSLDRGHDEQFF. CDR3 sequence (DNA): TGTGCCAGCAGCTTGGACAGGGGGCATGATGAGCAGTTCTTC.